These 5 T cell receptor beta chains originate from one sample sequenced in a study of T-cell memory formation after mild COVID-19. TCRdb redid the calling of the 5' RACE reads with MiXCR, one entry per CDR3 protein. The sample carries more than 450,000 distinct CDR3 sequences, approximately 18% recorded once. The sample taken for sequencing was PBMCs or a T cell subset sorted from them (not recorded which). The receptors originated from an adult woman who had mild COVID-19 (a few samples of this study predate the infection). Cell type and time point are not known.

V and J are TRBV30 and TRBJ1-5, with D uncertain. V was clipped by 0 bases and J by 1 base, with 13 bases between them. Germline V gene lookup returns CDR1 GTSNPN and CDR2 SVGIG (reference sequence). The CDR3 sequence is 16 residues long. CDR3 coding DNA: TGTGCCTGGAGTGTACCTGGAGGGATGAGCAATCAGCCCCAGCATTTT. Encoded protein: CAWSVPGGMSNQPQHF.

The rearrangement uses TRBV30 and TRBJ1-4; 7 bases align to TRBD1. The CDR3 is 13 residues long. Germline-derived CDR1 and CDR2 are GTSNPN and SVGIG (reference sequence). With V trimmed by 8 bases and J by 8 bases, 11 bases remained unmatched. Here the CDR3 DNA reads TGTGCCCGACAGACAGGGTTTAAAGAAAAACTGTTTTTT. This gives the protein CARQTGFKEKLFF.

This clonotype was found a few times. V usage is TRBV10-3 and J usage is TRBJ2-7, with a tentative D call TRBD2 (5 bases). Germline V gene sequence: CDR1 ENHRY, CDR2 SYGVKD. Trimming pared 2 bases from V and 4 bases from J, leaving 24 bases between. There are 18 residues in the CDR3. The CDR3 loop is CAISEQTPELGLPYEQYF. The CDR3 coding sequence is TGTGCCATCAGTGAGCAAACTCCGGAACTAGGATTACCTTACGAGCAGTACTTC.

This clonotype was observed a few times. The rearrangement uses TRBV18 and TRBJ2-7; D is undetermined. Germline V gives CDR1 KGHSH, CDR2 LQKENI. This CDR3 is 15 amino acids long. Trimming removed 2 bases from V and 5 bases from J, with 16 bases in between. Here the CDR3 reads CASSPDMGVRDEQYF. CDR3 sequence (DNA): TGTGCCAGCTCACCAGATATGGGTGTCCGGGACGAGCAGTACTTC.

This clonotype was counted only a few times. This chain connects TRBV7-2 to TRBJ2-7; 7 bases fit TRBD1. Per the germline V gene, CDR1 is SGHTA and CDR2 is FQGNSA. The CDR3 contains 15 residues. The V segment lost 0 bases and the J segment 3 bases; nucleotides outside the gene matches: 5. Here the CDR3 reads CASSLAQGTIYEQYF. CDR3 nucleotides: TGTGCCAGCAGCTTAGCACAGGGGACCATCTACGAGCAGTACTTC.